One and the same sample provided the 5 T cell receptor beta chains below, sequenced in a study of early stage breast cancer tumors. Sequencing used immunoSEQ multiplex PCR; TCRdb keeps in-frame clones, though not all of them. The sample consists of over 8,500 clones, about three quarters of them appearing once. The sample taken for sequencing was breast tumor tissue. The receptors were sampled from a person aged 35 to 50 with breast cancer.

This chain uses TRBV4-1 with TRBJ2-5; the match to TRBD1 covers 10 bases. Unmatched junction bases numbered 9, after V lost 9 bases and J lost 5 bases. Germline assignment: CDR1 MGHRA and CDR2 YSYEKL. This CDR3 is 14 amino acids long. The CDR3 is CASGPGQGLETQYF. DNA for the CDR3: TGCGCCAGTGGGCCGGGACAGGGGCTCGAGACCCAGTACTTC.

The chain has TRBV19 and TRBJ1-4; TRBD1 might be the D (5 bases). In germline, CDR1 is LNHDA, CDR2 SQIVND (reference sequence). The CDR3 loop spans 14 amino acids. V lost 4 bases to trimming and J lost 6 bases, with 12 bases between them. CDR3 DNA: TGTGCCAGTAGTACCCAGGGAGGCGATGAAAAACTGTTTTTT. Translated: CASSTQGGDEKLFF.

V and J are TRBV7-9 and TRBJ2-6; D is undetermined. The CDR3 has 14 residues. V was clipped by 1 base and J by 4 bases, with 5 bases between them. Germline-derived CDR1 and CDR2 are SEHNR and FQNEAQ (reference sequence). CDR3: CASSLGGGANVLTF. The CDR3 coding sequence is TGTGCCAGCAGCTTAGGCGGAGGGGCCAACGTCCTGACTTTC. The complete variable domain, with remaining parts taken from reference TRBV7-9 and TRBJ2-6, reads DTGVSQNPRHKITKRGQNVTFRCDPISEHNRLYWYRQTLGQGPEFLTYFQNEAQLEKSRLLSDRFSAERPKGSFSTLEIQRTEQGDSAMYLCASSLGGGANVLTFGAGSRLTVL.

This chain joins TRBV15 and TRBJ2-1; 9 bases fit TRBD2. The CDR3 runs 16 residues. The V segment lost 1 base and the J segment 9 bases; nucleotides outside the gene matches: 10. Germline V gene lookup returns CDR1 LNHNV and CDR2 YYDKDF (reference sequence). The CDR3 loop reads CATSRGEASGMGEQFF. CDR3 coding DNA: TGTGCCACCAGCAGAGGAGAGGCTAGCGGGATGGGTGAGCAGTTCTTC.

This clone was picked up one time. This rearrangement joins TRBV6-1 to TRBJ1-4, with 9 bases aligning to TRBD1. Germline lookup yields CDR1 MNHNS and CDR2 SASEGT. V lost 4 bases, J lost 7 bases, and 7 bases stayed unmatched. The CDR3 consists of 15 residues. The CDR3 nucleotides read TGTGCCAGCAGTGGTGGACAGGGGATTTTTGAAAAACTGTTTTTT. Translating it yields CASSGGQGIFEKLFF.